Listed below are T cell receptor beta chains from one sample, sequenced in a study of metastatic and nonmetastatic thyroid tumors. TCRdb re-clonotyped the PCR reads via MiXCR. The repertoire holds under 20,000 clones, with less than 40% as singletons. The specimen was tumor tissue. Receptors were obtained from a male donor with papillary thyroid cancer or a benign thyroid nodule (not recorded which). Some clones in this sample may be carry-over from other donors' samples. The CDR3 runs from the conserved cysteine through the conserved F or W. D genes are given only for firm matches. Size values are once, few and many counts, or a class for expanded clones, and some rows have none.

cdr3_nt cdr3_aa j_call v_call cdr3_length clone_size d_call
TGCGACAGCAGCTTCCCGGTCGGGTGGGGCGACGAGCAGTACTTC CDSSFPVGWGDEQYF TRBJ2-7 TRBV5-1 15 . .
TGTGCCATCAGTGGGACCTCCTACGAGCAGTACTTC CAISGTSYEQYF TRBJ2-7 TRBV10-3 12 medium-sized .
TGCGCCAGCAGCCAAGTGGGGGGCTCTGGAGGCTACACCTTC CASSQVGGSGGYTF TRBJ1-2 TRBV4-1 14 . .
TGTGCCAGCAGCTCTAATGGGGGACGCAAGTACTATGGCTACACCTTC CASSSNGGRKYYGYTF TRBJ1-2 TRBV3-1 16 . .
TGTGCCAGCAGTTTACAGACAGGGGGGGCCTACGAGCAGTACTTC CASSLQTGGAYEQYF TRBJ2-7 TRBV27 15 . TRBD1
TGTGCCAGCTCACCACCGTTGGTCTCTGGAAACACCATATATTTT CASSPPLVSGNTIYF TRBJ1-3 TRBV18 15 medium-sized .
TGTGCGAGCAGCTTAGGAACTTACGAGCAGTACTTC CASSLGTYEQYF TRBJ2-7 TRBV7-8 12 once .
TGTGCCAGCAGCTTAGGGAACCGAGGGGCTAATTCACCCCTCCACTTT CASSLGNRGANSPLHF TRBJ1-6 TRBV7-6 16 many .
TGCGCCTCATGGCCCGGGACAGGCCTCCCCGGGGGCTACACCTTC CASWPGTGLPGGYTF TRBJ1-2 TRBV5-1 15 many TRBD1
TGTGCCAGCAGTTTAGCGGGAGGTTATGGCTACACCTTC CASSLAGGYGYTF TRBJ1-2 TRBV28 13 few .
TGCGCCAGCAGCCAAGATCCGACGTCTGGGGCCAACGTCCTGACTTTC CASSQDPTSGANVLTF TRBJ2-6 TRBV4-3 16 few .
TGCGCCAGCATCTTTTTCGGCGCAAGCACAGATACGCAGTATTTT CASIFFGASTDTQYF TRBJ2-3 TRBV5-1 15 . .
TGTGCCAGCAGCCTAGGGCCAGCTAACTATGGCTACACCTTC CASSLGPANYGYTF TRBJ1-2 TRBV25-1 14 many .
TGTGCCAGCAGCTTCGGGGGGACCGGAAACACCATATATTTT CASSFGGTGNTIYF TRBJ1-3 TRBV5-5 14 many .
TGTGCCAGCAGCCGGTGGGGGCGGGCTAATTCACCCCTCCACTTT CASSRWGRANSPLHF TRBJ1-6 TRBV5-6 15 many .
TGTGCCACCAGTGATTTCGGGGGCTCTGGCTACACCTTC CATSDFGGSGYTF TRBJ1-2 TRBV24-1 13 many .
TGTGCCAGCAGCTTTGGTGGCAGCCAAGGGGACTACGAGCAGTACTTC CASSFGGSQGDYEQYF TRBJ2-7 TRBV11-1 16 . .
TGTGCCAGCAGTGTCTGGACTAGCGGCTCAAATGAGCAGTTCTTC CASSVWTSGSNEQFF TRBJ2-1 TRBV6-1 15 . TRBD2
TGCAGTGCTAATCTGCCGGGACTAGCGGGACCCAGCACAGATACGCAGTATTTT CSANLPGLAGPSTDTQYF TRBJ2-3 TRBV20-1 18 once TRBD2
TGTGCCAGCAGCGTAGAGGGGACAGGCGGTGGCTACACCTTC CASSVEGTGGGYTF TRBJ1-2 TRBV9 14 . TRBD1
TGTGCCAGCAGTTTCGATGCGTCGGTAGGGCGCGAGCAGTACTTC CASSFDASVGREQYF TRBJ2-7 TRBV11-2 15 . .
TGCGCCAGCAGCGCCGGTGGGACAGCTGGAAACACCATATATTTT CASSAGGTAGNTIYF TRBJ1-3 TRBV5-1 15 . TRBD1
TGTGCCAGCAGTTACTCTACTAGCGGCTCTGGGGCCAACGTCCTTAATTTC CASSYSTSGSGANVLNF TRBJ2-6 TRBV6-5 17 . TRBD2